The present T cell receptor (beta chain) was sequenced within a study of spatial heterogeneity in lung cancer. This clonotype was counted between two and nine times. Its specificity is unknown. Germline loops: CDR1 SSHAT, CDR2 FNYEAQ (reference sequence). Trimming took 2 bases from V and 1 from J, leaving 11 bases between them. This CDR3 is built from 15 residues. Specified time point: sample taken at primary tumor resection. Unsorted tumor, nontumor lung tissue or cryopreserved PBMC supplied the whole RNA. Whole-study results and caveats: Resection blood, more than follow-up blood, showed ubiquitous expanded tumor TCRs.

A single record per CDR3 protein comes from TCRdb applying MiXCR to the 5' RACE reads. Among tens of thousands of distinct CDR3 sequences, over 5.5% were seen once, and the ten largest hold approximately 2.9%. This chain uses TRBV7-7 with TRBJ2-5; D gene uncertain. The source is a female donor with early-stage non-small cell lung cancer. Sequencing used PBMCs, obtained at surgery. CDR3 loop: CASSLFPGSQETQYF. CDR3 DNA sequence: TGTGCCAGCAGCTTATTCCCAGGTTCCCAAGAGACCCAGTACTTC.